Listed here are 9 T cell receptor beta chains from one sample, sequenced in a study of regulatory T cells in long-lasting Graves disease. Building the TCR beta libraries relied on iRepertoire HTBI primers, and CDR3 regions underwent Arm-PCR. TCRdb ran MiXCR on the multiplex PCR reads and lists one entry per CDR3 protein. The table records 350,000 to 500,000 distinct CDR3 sequences, around 15% of them present only once. The time point is: newly diagnosed GD, antithyroid drugs for less than 3 months. Extracted PBMC RNA gave rise to the TCR library. The data were also submitted as part of a second study, on T cells in Graves' hyperthyroidism and ophthalmopathy.

The input for sequencing was peripheral blood mononuclear cells (PBMCs), taken at new diagnosis, from a patient treated with antithyroid drugs. The receptors originated from a woman aged 25 to 45 with Graves disease.

This clonotype has a count of ten or more. This sequence joins TRBV6-1 and TRBJ2-1; D is possibly TRBD2 (6 bases). Trimming pared 0 bases from V and 8 bases from J, leaving 11 bases between. This CDR3 is 14 amino acids long. The germline CDR1 and CDR2 sequences are MNHNS and SASEGT. CDR3 in DNA: TGTGCCAGCAGTGAAGCGGGGGGTGTAGATGAGCAGTTCTTC. Residues: CASSEAGGVDEQFF.

This clonotype was seen more than once but under ten times. Here the CDR3 reads CAREEDRVDSPLHF. In DNA, the CDR3 is TGTGCACGCGAGGAGGACAGGGTAGATTCACCCCTCCACTTT. The chain couples TRBV12-3 or TRBV12-4 to TRBJ1-6, with 8 bases that match TRBD1. CDR3 length equals 14 residues.

This clonotype showed up many times. V gene TRBV2 combines with J gene TRBJ2-3; TRBD2 matches 10 bases. The CDR3 consists of 15 residues. Germline V gene lookup returns CDR1 SNHLY and CDR2 FYNNEI. V lost 6 bases, J lost 6 bases, and 9 bases stayed unmatched. CDR3 bases: TGTGCCAGCAGAGAACTAGCGGGAATGATGGATACGCAGTATTTT. As protein: CASRELAGMMDTQYF.

In its sample, this clonotype was seen many times. In DNA, the CDR3 is TGCAGTGCTAGAGATATGCTGGCTAGCAGGGCCTACGAGCAGTACTTC. Its translation: CSARDMLASRAYEQYF. This chain connects TRBV20-1 to TRBJ2-7, with D possibly called TRBD1 or TRBD2 (5 bases each). V lost 0 bases and J 2 bases, leaving 17 bases between the germline ends. The length of the CDR3 is 16 residues. CDR1 is DFQATT and CDR2 is SNEGSKA in the germline V gene (reference sequence).

This clonotype appeared a few times. A clone one base away is much larger, so this may be a read error. The chain couples TRBV6-2 or TRBV6-3 to TRBJ1-1; D is undetermined. This CDR3 is built from 14 residues. From germline, CDR1 is MNHEY and CDR2 SVGEGT. Here the CDR3 DNA reads TGTGCCAGCAGGACGAAAGGCATGAACACTGCAGCTTTCTTT. Its translation: CASRTKGMNTAAFF.

The J gene is TRBJ2-2, the V gene TRBV24-1; D is undetermined. Trimming cost V 2 bases and J 8 bases, with 2 bases left between them. Germline V lookup: CDR1 KGHDR, CDR2 SFDVKD. This CDR3 is 11 amino acids long. The CDR3 loop is CATSDSGELFF. The CDR3 nucleotides are TGTGCCACCAGTGATTCGGGGGAGCTGTTTTTT.

This clonotype was seen many times. V and J are TRBV6-1 and TRBJ2-7, with D possibly being TRBD1 or TRBD2 (5 bases each). V was clipped by 6 bases and J by 3 bases, with 15 bases between them. Germline V gives CDR1 MNHNS, CDR2 SASEGT. CDR3 length: 14 residues. In DNA form, the CDR3 reads TGTGCCAGCAGCAGGGACGGAACTAGCTACGAGCAGTACTTC. It specifies CASSRDGTSYEQYF.

This chain connects TRBV4-1 to TRBJ2-2; 7 positions match TRBD2. The CDR3 length is 15 residues. J lost 7 bases, V lost 2 bases, and 7 bases had no gene match. CDR1 MGHRA and CDR2 YSYEKL come from the germline V gene. CDR3 protein: CASSQPTSADGELFF. The CDR3 DNA reads TGCGCCAGCAGCCAACCAACTAGCGCGGACGGGGAGCTGTTTTTT.

This clonotype was seen ten or more times. V is TRBV30 and J is TRBJ1-4; the match to TRBD1 covers 9 bases. V shed 1 base, J shed 8 bases, and the junction held 11 bases outside the gene matches. CDR3 length: 16 residues. Germline V gene data show CDR1 as GTSNPN and CDR2 as SVGIG (reference sequence). CDR3 sequence: CAWSARPGQGEEKLFF. The CDR3 bases are TGTGCCTGGAGTGCCCGACCGGGACAGGGTGAGGAAAAACTGTTTTTT.